The 13 T cell receptor beta chains below were found in one sample sequenced in a study of radiation and T cells in renal cell carcinoma. The time point is: blood 4 weeks post-SBRT, at nephrectomy. Stated treatment: 15 Gy SBRT to primary tumor, nephrectomy 4 weeks later. This table comes from immunoSEQ multiplex PCR, and its TCRdb copy is limited to in-frame clones, with some not included. The table lists 65,000 or so clones, about three quarters of them singletons. The sequences come from blood, collected from a patient whose treatment included radiotherapy and nephrectomy. The receptors originated from a man between 60 and 75 years old with renal cell carcinoma.

This rearrangement joins TRBV27 to TRBJ2-5; D unclear. The CDR3 spans 16 residues. The germline CDR1 and CDR2 sequences are MNHEY and SMNVEV (reference sequence). V dropped 0 bases and J dropped 6 bases, with 17 bases sitting between them. The CDR3 protein is CASSLSVGSPPKTQYF. The CDR3 DNA is TGTGCCAGCAGTTTATCAGTAGGGTCCCCCCCCAAGACCCAGTACTTC.

V is TRBV7-2 and J is TRBJ1-1, with a weak D call TRBD1 (5 bases). Germline CDR1 reads SGHTA; CDR2 reads FQGNSA. V was pared by 3 bases and J by 1 base, with 12 bases between. The CDR3 sequence is 15 residues long. The CDR3 loop reads CASSLEQVPNTEAFF. CDR3 DNA sequence: TGTGCCAGCAGCTTGGAACAGGTTCCGAACACTGAAGCTTTCTTT.

The chain employs TRBV7-2 and TRBJ2-7; D is unresolved. The CDR3 length is 14 residues. Between the trimmed V and J ends, which lost 3 bases and 3 bases, there was a span of 12 bases. Germline lookup yields CDR1 SGHTA and CDR2 FQGNSA. CDR3 nucleotide sequence: TGTGCCAGCAGCTTTACCGGATCCAGCTACGAGCAGTACTTC. Translating it yields CASSFTGSSYEQYF. The full variable domain, completed using reference TRBV7-2 and TRBJ2-7, is GAGVSQSPSNKVTEKGKDVELRCDPISGHTALYWYRQSLGQGLEFLIYFQGNSAPDKSGLPSDRFSAERTGGSVSTLTIQRTQQEDSAVYLCASSFTGSSYEQYFGPGTRLTVT.

Only a few counts were recorded for this clone. Other nucleotide sequences from this sample produce the same CDR3. The rearrangement links TRBV5-1 to TRBJ2-5; D uncertain. Per germline, CDR1 SGHRS and CDR2 YFSETQ. V was shortened by 0 bases and J by 2 bases, with 5 bases between the two germline ends. This CDR3 has 13 amino acids. This CDR3 reads CASSLVGQETQYF. The CDR3 DNA follows: TGCGCCAGCAGCTTGGTGGGGCAAGAGACCCAGTACTTC.

This clone came up a few times. This rearrangement joins TRBV5-1 to TRBJ2-5, with D perhaps TRBD1 (6 bases). The CDR3 length is 15 residues. Germline V gene lookup returns CDR1 SGHRS and CDR2 YFSETQ. With 0 bases removed from V and 1 base from J, the gap between germline ends came to 10 bases. CDR3 region: CASSLEQGPQETQYF. CDR3 DNA: TGCGCCAGCAGCTTGGAACAGGGTCCCCAAGAGACCCAGTACTTC. Complete variable domain (other parts from reference TRBV5-1 and TRBJ2-5): KAGVTQTPRYLIKTRGQQVTLSCSPISGHRSVSWYQQTPGQGLQFLFEYFSETQRNKGNFPGRFSGRQFSNSRSEMNVSTLELGDSALYLCASSLEQGPQETQYFGPGTRLLVL.

V is TRBV7-2 and J is TRBJ2-1; weak D call: TRBD2 (6 bases). Germline V gene lookup returns CDR1 SGHTA and CDR2 FQGNSA. The CDR3 sequence is 15 residues long. Trimming removed 1 base from V and 4 bases from J, with 11 bases in between. The chain's CDR3 is CASSLGGGGYNEQFF. CDR3 nucleotide sequence: TGTGCCAGCAGCTTAGGCGGCGGAGGGTACAATGAGCAGTTCTTC.

This sequence joins TRBV4-3 and TRBJ1-1, with 8 bases that match TRBD1. CDR1 and CDR2 (germline): LGHNA, YSLEER. Germline trimming cut 1 base from V and 0 bases from J; bases unmatched to any gene: 13. The CDR3 extends over 19 amino acids. The DNA of the CDR3 is TGCGCCAGCAGCCAAGGGGGCAATAGGGACAGGAGGATGAACACTGAAGCTTTCTTT. Its translation is CASSQGGNRDRRMNTEAFF.

The V and J genes are TRBV5-6 and TRBJ2-1; no clear D gene. The V end lost 4 bases, the J end lost 5 bases, and 10 bases lay between the germline ends. The CDR3 extends over 13 amino acids. Germline CDR1 reads SGHDT; CDR2 reads YYEEEE. The CDR3 here is CASSTGRDNEQFF. The CDR3 region has the DNA TGTGCCAGCAGCACCGGACGGGACAATGAGCAGTTCTTC.

The V and J genes are TRBV6-5 and TRBJ2-4, with D unclear. Between the trimmed V and J ends, which lost 6 bases and 2 bases, there was a span of 14 bases. This CDR3 is 15 amino acids long. Germline V CDR1 and CDR2: MNHEY, SVGAGI. For the CDR3, the DNA is TGTGCCAGCAGCTCCCATGGGCATACCAAAAACATTCAGTACTTC. It codes for CASSSHGHTKNIQYF.

This chain joins TRBV2 and TRBJ2-2; 9 bases map to TRBD1. Germline-derived CDR1 and CDR2 are SNHLY and FYNNEI. The J segment lost 4 bases and the V segment lost 2 bases, leaving 5 bases of the junction unmatched. The CDR3 extends over 16 amino acids. DNA of the CDR3: TGTGCCAGCAGTGAATTAGGGACAGGGTCCACCGGGGAGCTGTTTTTT. Residues: CASSELGTGSTGELFF.

V usage is TRBV21-1 and J usage is TRBJ1-5. TRBV21-1 is termed a pseudogene. The CDR3 loop spans 16 amino acids. The CDR3 DNA is TGTGCCAGCAGATTGCCGATAGCTACACATCATCAGCCCCAGCATTTT. Amino acids: CASRLPIATHHQPQHF.

The rearrangement uses TRBV29-1 and TRBJ1-1, with D hard to call. The V end lost 4 bases, the J end lost 3 bases, and 9 bases lay between the germline ends. This CDR3 contains 12 residues. CDR1 is SQVTM and CDR2 is ANQGSEA in the germline V gene. The chain's CDR3 is CSVGPADTEAFF. As DNA, the CDR3 is TGCAGCGTTGGACCCGCGGACACTGAAGCTTTCTTT.

This clone has just one count. V usage is TRBV6-6 and J usage is TRBJ1-5; D perhaps matches TRBD1 (5 bases). The CDR3 sequence is 15 residues long. The V gene's germline CDR1 is MNHNY and CDR2 SVGAGI (reference sequence). V was shortened by 7 bases and J by 4 bases, with 17 bases between the two germline ends. DNA for the CDR3: TGTGCCAGCATCAACGGGGCGGAGAGGAATCAGCCCCAGCATTTT. Translating it yields CASINGAERNQPQHF.